What follows are 26 T cell receptor beta chains derived from one specimen sequenced in a study of response to subunit inactivated influenza vaccine. TCRdb reprocessed the RT-PCR reads via MiXCR and lists one record per CDR3 protein. The repertoire consists of 540,000 or so distinct CDR3 sequences, with 13% occurring once and the leading ten covering around 13%. The sequencing used PBMCs from blood, collected more than 35 days after vaccination. These receptor sequences come from a man between 50 and 59 years old who received an inactivated influenza vaccine.

This clonotype has at least ten counts. CDR3 in amino acids: CASTFAGTAFSPLHF. The CDR3, as DNA: TGTGCCAGCACATTTGCGGGGACAGCATTTTCACCCCTCCACTTT. The chain has TRBV12-3 or TRBV12-4 and TRBJ1-6; 7 bases agree with TRBD1. The CDR3 covers 15 residues. With 7 bases clipped from V and 9 bases from J, the junction kept 12 bases outside the gene matches.

A few counts support this clonotype. This chain connects TRBV7-2 to TRBJ2-3; maybe TRBD2 (6 bases). The germline V and J ends were trimmed by 0 bases and 2 bases, with 18 bases remaining between them. The CDR3 has 18 amino acids. Germline-derived CDR1 and CDR2 are SGHTA and FQGNSA. For the CDR3, the DNA is TGTGCCAGCAGCTTAGCGCTTTACTGGCGGGATATCACAGATACGCAGTATTTT. It translates to CASSLALYWRDITDTQYF.

The gene calls are TRBV15 and TRBJ2-1; D may be TRBD2 (6 bases). Germline loops: CDR1 LNHNV, CDR2 YYDKDF (reference sequence). The V end lost 3 bases, the J end lost 4 bases, and 7 bases lay between the germline ends. The CDR3 has 13 amino acids. The CDR3: CATSSSGYNEQFF. The CDR3 coding sequence is TGTGCCACCAGCAGTAGCGGATACAATGAGCAGTTCTTC.

The table lists this clonotype with a few counts. The CDR3 DNA follows: TGTGCCACCAGCACGGGGGAGGGCCTCTACAATGAGCAGTTCTTC. Residues: CATSTGEGLYNEQFF. The chain is built from TRBV24-1 and TRBJ2-1, with 7 bases fitting TRBD2. Looked up from germline, CDR1 is KGHDR and CDR2 is SFDVKD. J gave up 3 bases and V 7 bases, and 8 bases lay outside the gene matches. The CDR3 extends over 15 amino acids.

This clonotype was seen only a few times. In DNA, the CDR3 is TGTGCCAGCAGTTTACTGCCCCCGGGGTCAGATACGCAGTATTTT. This sequence encodes CASSLLPPGSDTQYF. This chain joins TRBV12-3 or TRBV12-4 and TRBJ2-3, with D possibly TRBD2 on 5 matching bases. V was trimmed by 2 bases and J by 4 bases, leaving 13 bases between them. The CDR3 extends over 15 amino acids.

This clonotype was recorded once. A much larger clone is a single base away; this may be a read error. Because the CDR3's place on the DNA is in doubt, the DNA is left out and the CDR3 is given as listed by TCRdb. The chain is built from TRBV12-3 or TRBV12-4 and TRBJ2-5; the table's TRBD1 call for D was not verified on the DNA. Termini included, the CDR3 measures 12 amino acids. This CDR3 is CASRVAPGSSYF.

This clonotype was picked up a small number of times. The genes are TRBV7-9 and TRBJ2-7; TRBD1 aligns across 12 bases. The length of the CDR3 is 15 residues. Germline assignment: CDR1 SEHNR and CDR2 FQNEAQ (reference sequence). Losses at the gene ends were 1 base for V and 6 bases for J; bases not matched to a gene: 4. The CDR3 here is CASSLGGTGGREQYF. The CDR3, as DNA: TGTGCCAGCAGCTTAGGTGGGACAGGGGGCCGCGAGCAGTACTTC.

This clonotype was counted only a few times. This may arise from a read error, as a much more abundant clone is one base away. The V and J genes are TRBV5-6 and TRBJ2-7; 8 nucleotides align to TRBD1. Germline CDR1 and CDR2: SGHDT and YYEEEE. J was trimmed by 3 bases and V by 3 bases; bases with no gene match: 2. CDR3 length equals 13 residues. CDR3 coding DNA: TGTGCCAGCAGCTGGGACAGGTTCTACGAGCAGTACTTC. The encoded protein is CASSWDRFYEQYF.

This clonotype was observed a few times. V usage is TRBV3-1 and J usage is TRBJ2-3; 9 bases are a match to TRBD2. The V gene end was trimmed by 4 bases and the J gene end by 8 bases; junction bases not matched to a gene: 13. CDR1 and CDR2 from the germline V gene are LGHDT and YNNKEL (reference sequence). The CDR3 consists of 16 residues. The DNA for the CDR3 is TGTGCCAGCAGCCCCTTAGCGGCGGGGGGGCCCAGTACGCAGTATTTT. It codes for CASSPLAAGGPSTQYF.

The chain carries TRBV5-5 and TRBJ2-5; a weak D match, TRBD2 (5 bases). Germline V gene lookup returns CDR1 SGHKS and CDR2 YYEKEE (reference sequence). This CDR3 contains 16 residues. V shed 4 bases and J shed 4 bases, with 20 bases lying between them. The CDR3 protein is CASSPTLGAGGETQYF. CDR3 nucleotide sequence: TGTGCCAGCAGCCCCACTTTGGGCGCCGGAGGAGAGACCCAGTACTTC.

The table lists this clonotype with many counts. This chain connects TRBV29-1 to TRBJ2-1; 13 bases line up with TRBD2. The CDR3 is made up of 13 amino acids. Germline V lookup: CDR1 SQVTM, CDR2 ANQGSEA. With 5 bases clipped from V and 10 bases from J, the junction kept 5 bases outside the gene matches. The CDR3 DNA is TGCAGCGTTATCGAACTAGCGGGAGGGGAGCAGTTCTTC. Residues: CSVIELAGGEQFF.

This clonotype has more than one count but fewer than ten. The V and J genes are TRBV12-3 or TRBV12-4 and TRBJ2-7; TRBD1 matches 9 bases. With 6 bases clipped from V and 2 bases from J, the junction kept 5 bases outside the gene matches. The CDR3 contains 14 residues. The DNA for the CDR3 is TGTGCCAGCAGACGGGGACAGGGCCCCTACGAGCAGTACTTC. Translation gives CASRRGQGPYEQYF.

This clonotype was recorded a few times. The chain combines TRBV20-1 with TRBJ2-4, with 12 bases matching TRBD2. With 5 bases clipped from V and 0 bases from J, the junction kept 5 bases outside the gene matches. Germline V CDR1 and CDR2: DFQATT, SNEGSKA (reference sequence). This CDR3 spans 16 amino acids. CDR3 protein: CSAAGTSGLAKNIQYF. In DNA, the CDR3 is TGCAGTGCTGCCGGGACTAGCGGGCTAGCCAAAAACATTCAGTACTTC.

The V gene is TRBV18, the J gene TRBJ2-7; D gene uncertain. The germline V and J ends were trimmed by 2 bases and 3 bases, with 11 bases remaining between them. The CDR3 has 14 residues. Germline CDR1 is KGHSH and CDR2 is LQKENI. In DNA, the CDR3 is TGTGCCAGCTCACCAAATCGGCAGAACTACGAGCAGTACTTC. Translation gives CASSPNRQNYEQYF.

This clonotype has more than one count but fewer than ten. The V and J genes are TRBV12-3 or TRBV12-4 and TRBJ2-2, with 7 bases fitting TRBD1. V lost 7 bases to trimming and J lost 7 bases; unmatched junction nucleotides: 12. The CDR3 loop spans 15 amino acids. CDR3 loop: CASNPGLRTGGELFF. Written as DNA, the CDR3 is TGTGCCAGCAATCCTGGACTGAGGACAGGCGGGGAGCTGTTTTTT.

This clonotype has just a few counts. The rearrangement joins TRBV20-1 to TRBJ2-3, with 7 bases matching TRBD2. The J segment lost 4 bases and the V segment lost 6 bases, leaving 16 bases of the junction unmatched. The germline gives CDR1 DFQATT, CDR2 SNEGSKA (reference sequence). CDR3 length: 16 amino acids. DNA for the CDR3: TGCAGTGCCAAGGGGAGGGCCCTCGTTGGATCAGATACGCAGTATTTT. The encoded protein is CSAKGRALVGSDTQYF.

The chain employs TRBV7-2 and TRBJ2-7, with 8 bases lining up with TRBD1. This CDR3 has 13 amino acids. The germline V gene has CDR1 SGHTA and CDR2 FQGNSA. The V gene end was trimmed by 5 bases and the J gene end by 3 bases; junction bases not matched to a gene: 3. CDR3 in amino acids: CASSRTGIYEQYF. CDR3 in DNA: TGTGCCAGCAGCAGGACAGGGATCTACGAGCAGTACTTC.

This clonotype came up many times. The chain employs TRBV5-1 and TRBJ2-7; D uncertain. The CDR3 is made up of 12 amino acids. The germline V gene has CDR1 SGHRS and CDR2 YFSETQ. The V gene lost 4 bases and the J gene lost 3 bases, with 8 bases spanning the gap. CDR3 amino acids: CASSQDFYEQYF. The CDR3 bases are TGCGCCAGCAGCCAAGACTTCTACGAGCAGTACTTC. Filled out from reference TRBV5-1 and TRBJ2-7, the complete variable domain reads KAGVTQTPRYLIKTRGQQVTLSCSPISGHRSVSWYQQTPGQGLQFLFEYFSETQRNKGNFPGRFSGRQFSNSRSEMNVSTLELGDSALYLCASSQDFYEQYFGPGTRLTVT.

This clonotype was detected many times. The chain links TRBV20-1 to TRBJ1-2; weak D call: TRBD1 (5 bases). The length of the CDR3 is 15 residues. In germline, CDR1 is DFQATT, CDR2 SNEGSKA (reference sequence). The germline V and J ends were trimmed by 1 base and 0 bases, with 12 bases remaining between them. CDR3 nucleotide sequence: TGCAGTGCTAGAGTCGGGGGGGGAGCTAACTATGGCTACACCTTC. Translated: CSARVGGGANYGYTF.

The rearrangement links TRBV20-1 to TRBJ2-6; a possible D gene is TRBD1 (6 bases). Trimming took off 2 bases at V and 4 bases at J, with 12 bases between the two ends. The CDR3 extends over 15 amino acids. CDR1 and CDR2 (germline): DFQATT, SNEGSKA (reference sequence). The CDR3 region is CSARNRVKGANVLTF. CDR3 coding DNA: TGCAGTGCTAGAAACAGGGTGAAAGGGGCCAACGTCCTGACTTTC.

The genes are TRBV25-1 and TRBJ2-5; D perhaps matches TRBD2 (5 bases). V was cut by 1 base and J by 2 bases, with 14 bases left in between. This CDR3 is 16 amino acids long. The germline gives CDR1 MGHDK, CDR2 SYGVNS. The chain's CDR3 is CASSELAGGFQETQYF. CDR3 coding DNA: TGTGCCAGCAGTGAATTGGCGGGTGGTTTTCAAGAGACCCAGTACTTC.

This clonotype came up a few times. This rearrangement joins TRBV4-3 to TRBJ2-7; 9 positions agree with TRBD1. J lost 6 bases, V lost 4 bases, and 10 bases had no gene match. The CDR3 spans 15 residues. Germline V lookup: CDR1 LGHNA, CDR2 YSLEER. The CDR3 protein is CASSREQGAFSEQYF. In DNA form, the CDR3 reads TGCGCCAGCAGCCGCGAACAGGGGGCTTTTAGCGAGCAGTACTTC.

The chain recombines TRBV27 with TRBJ2-5, with 9 bases that match TRBD1. Trimming removed 5 bases from V and 2 bases from J; junction bases left unmatched: 3. This CDR3 region has 14 residues. CDR1 is MNHEY, CDR2 SMNVEV, per germline (reference sequence). The CDR3 protein is CASSGQGSQETQYF. The CDR3 nucleotides are TGTGCCAGCAGTGGACAGGGGTCGCAAGAGACCCAGTACTTC.

The chain carries TRBV5-1 and TRBJ2-1; D is unresolved. Germline V gives CDR1 SGHRS, CDR2 YFSETQ. V was pared by 4 bases and J by 5 bases, with 16 bases between. This CDR3 spans 15 amino acids. The CDR3 here is CASSQVSINHNEQFF. DNA for the CDR3: TGCGCCAGCAGCCAAGTTTCTATTAACCACAATGAGCAGTTCTTC.

This clonotype was observed at least ten times. V and J are TRBV20-1 and TRBJ2-5; a possible D gene is TRBD2 (6 bases). Germline V lookup: CDR1 DFQATT, CDR2 SNEGSKA (reference sequence). CDR3 length equals 16 residues. Trimming removed 1 base from V and 0 bases from J, with 15 bases in between. CDR3 DNA: TGCAGTGCTAGAGCTGGAGAACGGGGGTACCAAGAGACCCAGTACTTC. Its translation is CSARAGERGYQETQYF.

This clonotype was seen a few times. The CDR3 nucleotides read TGTGCCACCAGCAGAGATAGAACAGGTTATAGCAATCAGCCCCAGCATTTT. Translating gives CATSRDRTGYSNQPQHF. V gene TRBV15 combines with J gene TRBJ1-5, with a tentative D call TRBD1 (5 bases). Germline CDR1 LNHNV, CDR2 YYDKDF (reference sequence). The ends were cut back, 0 bases at V and 0 bases at J, with 12 bases in the middle. The CDR3 has 17 residues.